This TCR beta chain was recorded in a study of T cell responses to AZD1222 COVID-19 vaccine. The CDR3 length is 15 residues. The V end lost 0 bases, the J end lost 2 bases, and 12 bases lay between the germline ends. Germline loops: CDR1 SQVTM, CDR2 ANQGSEA. Produced via immunoSEQ multiplex PCR; TCRdb's table is partial and in-frame only. The sample includes about 92,000 clones, about nine tenths of them seen just once. This rearrangement joins TRBV29-1 to TRBJ2-3; a weak D match, TRBD1 (5 bases). The specimen was peripheral blood, collected on day 0 of AZD1222 vaccination. This receptor was taken from an adult in good health. CDR3 nucleotides: TGCAGCGTTGAAGATTTGCAGGGTTACACAGATACGCAGTATTTT. This translates into CSVEDLQGYTDTQYF.